This T cell receptor beta chain was found in a study of OX40 agonist ivuxolimab in advanced cancers. The study in broad terms: Ivuxolimab, which targeted the costimulatory receptor OX40 (CD134), was an agonistic, fully human IgG2 monoclonal antibody. Intravenous ivuxolimab was administered to patients every 2 weeks at six dose levels: 0.01, 0.1, 0.3, 1.5, 3 and 10 mg/kg. Among the approximately 54 dose-escalation patients, some 19 had hepatocellular carcinoma, roughly 15 melanoma, 9 renal cell carcinoma and 9 head and neck cancer. The dose-escalation cohort was about 87% male with a mean age of 60 years, ranging from roughly 20 to 80. Prior anti-PD-1, anti-PD-L1 or anti-CTLA-4 therapy was permitted, and about two fifths of dose-escalation patients had received checkpoint inhibitors. Partial responses occurred in three dose-escalation patients, of whom one had hepatocellular carcinoma and two had cutaneous melanoma. Peripheral TCRbeta sequencing was intended to test whether TCR sequence diversity was altered and clonal T-cell expansion was caused by ivuxolimab. The paper covers the monotherapy dose-escalation part of the phase I ivuxolimab trial, which included N ≈ 50 patients. Study-wide conclusions, independent of this receptor: At doses from 0.1 to 3.0 mg/kg, clonal expansion was seen in both CD4+ and CD8+ blood T cells between baseline and week 6. After ivuxolimab, CD8+ T cells had more expanded clones than CD4+ T cells on average. Low levels of normalized T-cell clonal expansion were also seen in some patients who did not respond. In partial responders in the 0.1-3.0 mg/kg groups, normalized peripheral clonal expansion was found to be among the lowest, especially among CD8+ T cells. The antigen specificity of the clonally expanded peripheral T cells was not determined.

With respect to this clone: Its antigen is unknown. No per-base quality is available; no much larger clone lies one base away.

For sequencing of the TCRbeta CDR3 region, genomic DNA was extracted from the sorted cells. The immunoSEQ Assay was used for sequencing of TCRbeta CDR3 regions. Sourced from immuneACCESS, this table was stored by TCRdb with only in-frame sequences that have V and J called. A share of the clones is absent; for the studies checked, an unresolved V gene accounts for under half, and the remainder has no known explanation. The sample table holds 60,000 to 100,000 clones, of which more than 80% were seen once. Roughly 0.48% of the sample rests with the top ten. The trial excluded patients who had a history of autoimmune disease or who were on systemic immunosuppression. Peripheral blood for TCR sequencing was drawn from every dose cohort at baseline, at cycle 4 day 1 and at cycle 7 day 1. Samples were obtained from an open-label, multicenter, first-in-human phase I dose-escalation trial of ivuxolimab. Adults with locally advanced or metastatic melanoma, renal cell, hepatocellular, or head and neck squamous cell carcinoma were enrolled in the trial. CD4+ and CD8+ T cells were sorted separately from peripheral blood before TCR sequencing.

The CDR3 contains 15 residues, cysteine and phenylalanine counted. Only the CDR3 portion is preserved as DNA: 45 bases, with reading frame beginning at the first base. The germline V gene supplies CDR1 SGHDT and CDR2 YYEEEE. The germline V and J ends show losses of 1 base and 7 bases respectively, and no gene match explains 6 bases of the junction. This clonotype was sampled from an adult with an advanced solid tumor such as melanoma, head and neck, liver or kidney cancer. The input for sequencing was CD4+ or CD8+ T cells sorted from blood, taken in a trial of the OX40 agonist ivuxolimab. Recombination connected TRBV5-6 to TRBJ1-4; 8 junctional bases match TRBD1. The nucleotide sequence is given as TGTGCCAGCAGCTTGTCGACAGGGGCTCTTGAAAAACTGTTTTTT. This gives the protein CASSLSTGALEKLFF.